This T cell receptor beta chain was captured by sequencing in a study of regulatory T cells in long-lasting Graves disease. Construction of the TCR beta libraries employed iRepertoire HTBI primers in conjunction with Arm-PCR of CDR3 regions. TCRdb ran MiXCR on the multiplex PCR reads and lists one entry per CDR3 protein. The sample includes about 220,000 distinct CDR3 sequences, approximately 18% of them seen just once. The time point denotes: newly diagnosed GD, antithyroid drugs for less than 3 months. The authors made the TCR library using RNA they extracted from PBMCs. A roughly 8.3-milliliter sample of peripheral blood was drawn into EDTA tubes. This CDR3 is built from 13 residues. Trimming took off 8 bases at V and 2 bases at J, with 10 bases between the two ends. Germline V lookup: CDR1 MNHNS, CDR2 SASEGT. The study, taken as a whole, reports: New patients shared fewer public clonotypes (around 970) than persistent patients did (roughly 2,700). Persistent Graves' patients showed reduced TCR diversity versus newly diagnosed patients.

With regard to this clonotype: What it binds is unknown.

The sample also formed part of further work on T cells in Graves' hyperthyroidism and ophthalmopathy. That publication notes: Newly diagnosed hyperthyroidism, duration under 2 months, in patients aged 18 to 65.

Sample: peripheral blood mononuclear cells (PBMCs), taken at new diagnosis, from a patient treated with antithyroid drugs. This sequence joins TRBV6-1 and TRBJ2-1, with D possibly TRBD1 on 5 matching bases. The TCR originated in a woman between 25 and 40 years old with Graves disease. CDR3 sequence: CASRGQAYNEQFF. The CDR3 nucleotides are TGTGCCAGCCGTGGACAAGCCTACAATGAGCAGTTCTTC.